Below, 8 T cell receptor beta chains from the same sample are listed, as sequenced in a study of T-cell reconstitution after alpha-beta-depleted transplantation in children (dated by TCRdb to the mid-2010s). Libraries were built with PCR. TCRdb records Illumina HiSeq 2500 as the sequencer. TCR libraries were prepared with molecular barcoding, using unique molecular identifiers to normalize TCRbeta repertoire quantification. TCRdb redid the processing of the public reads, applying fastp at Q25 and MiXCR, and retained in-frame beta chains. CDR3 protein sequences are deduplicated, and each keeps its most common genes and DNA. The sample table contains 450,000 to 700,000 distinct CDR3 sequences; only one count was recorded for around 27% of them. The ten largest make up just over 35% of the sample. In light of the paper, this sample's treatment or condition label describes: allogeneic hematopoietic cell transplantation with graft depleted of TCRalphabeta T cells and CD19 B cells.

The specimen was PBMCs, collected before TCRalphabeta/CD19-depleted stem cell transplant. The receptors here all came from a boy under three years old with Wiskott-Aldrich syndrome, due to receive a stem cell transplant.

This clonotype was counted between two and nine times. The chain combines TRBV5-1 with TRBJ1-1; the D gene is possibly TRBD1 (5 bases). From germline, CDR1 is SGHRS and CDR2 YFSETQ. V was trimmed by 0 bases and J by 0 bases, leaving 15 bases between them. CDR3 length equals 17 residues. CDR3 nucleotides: TGCGCCAGCAGCTTGGTGGGTCAGGGATTGATGAACACTGAAGCTTTCTTT. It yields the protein CASSLVGQGLMNTEAFF.

For the CDR3, the DNA is TGCGCCAGCAGCTTGCCAGACAGGCAGAACACTGAAGCTTTCTTT. This sequence encodes CASSLPDRQNTEAFF. This sequence joins TRBV5-1 and TRBJ1-1; weak D call: TRBD1 (6 bases). The CDR3 totals 15 residues. Trimming took 1 base from V and 1 from J, leaving 11 bases between them. Germline values: CDR1 SGHRS, CDR2 YFSETQ. Combining the CDR3 with reference TRBV5-1 and TRBJ1-1 gives the whole variable domain KAGVTQTPRYLIKTRGQQVTLSCSPISGHRSVSWYQQTPGQGLQFLFEYFSETQRNKGNFPGRFSGRQFSNSRSEMNVSTLELGDSALYLCASSLPDRQNTEAFFGQGTRLTVV.

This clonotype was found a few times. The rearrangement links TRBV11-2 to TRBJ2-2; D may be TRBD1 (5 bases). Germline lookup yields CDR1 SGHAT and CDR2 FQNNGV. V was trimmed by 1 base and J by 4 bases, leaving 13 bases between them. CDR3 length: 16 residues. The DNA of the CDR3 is TGTGCCAGCAGCTTAGCATTCAGGGATAGCACCGGGGAGCTGTTTTTT. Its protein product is CASSLAFRDSTGELFF.

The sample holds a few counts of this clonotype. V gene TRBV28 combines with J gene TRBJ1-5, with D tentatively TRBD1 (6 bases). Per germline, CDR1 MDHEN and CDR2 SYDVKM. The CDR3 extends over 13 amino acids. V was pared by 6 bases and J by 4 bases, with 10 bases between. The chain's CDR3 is CASSYTGNQPQHF. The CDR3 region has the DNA TGTGCCAGCAGCTACACAGGGAATCAGCCCCAGCATTTT.

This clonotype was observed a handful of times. The CDR3 is CASSSLGYNEQFF. The CDR3 nucleotides read TGTGCCAGCAGCTCCCTCGGGTACAATGAGCAGTTCTTC. The chain couples TRBV7-9 to TRBJ2-1; unclear D gene. The V gene lost 4 bases and the J gene lost 4 bases, with 8 bases spanning the gap. Germline V gene sequence: CDR1 SEHNR, CDR2 FQNEAQ (reference sequence). This CDR3 spans 13 amino acids.

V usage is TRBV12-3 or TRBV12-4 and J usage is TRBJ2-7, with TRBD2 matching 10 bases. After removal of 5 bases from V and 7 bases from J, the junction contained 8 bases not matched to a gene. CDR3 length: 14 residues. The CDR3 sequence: CASSVVGLAWEQYF. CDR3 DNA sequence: TGTGCCAGCAGTGTTGTGGGACTAGCGTGGGAGCAGTACTTC.

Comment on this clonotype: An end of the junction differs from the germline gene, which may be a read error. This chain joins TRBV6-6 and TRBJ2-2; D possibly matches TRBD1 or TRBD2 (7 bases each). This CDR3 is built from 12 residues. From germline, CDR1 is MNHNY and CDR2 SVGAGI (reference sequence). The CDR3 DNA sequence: TGTGCCGGCAGGGGGGGCACCGGGGAGCTGTTTTTT. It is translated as CAGRGGTGELFF.

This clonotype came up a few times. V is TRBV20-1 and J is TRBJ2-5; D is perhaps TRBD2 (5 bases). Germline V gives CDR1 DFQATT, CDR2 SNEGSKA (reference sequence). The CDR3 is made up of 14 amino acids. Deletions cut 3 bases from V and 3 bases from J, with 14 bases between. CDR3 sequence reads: CSARPSGFEETQYF. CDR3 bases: TGCAGTGCTAGGCCCAGCGGATTTGAAGAGACCCAGTACTTC.